The 12 T cell receptor beta chains listed next were all sequenced from one sample in a study of human T cells and chemical hapten exposure. The sample's time point: patch test 1, 2 weeks after DPC sensitization. Specified treatment: therapeutic diphenylcyclopropenone sensitization with weekly scalp DPC. MiXCR was run by TCRdb on the RACE reads, yielding one entry per CDR3 protein. This table holds about 380,000 distinct CDR3 sequences, 4.8% found once. Source: whole blood, taken in connection with sensitization to the hapten diphenylcyclopropenone (DPC). These receptors originate from a woman aged 45-59 years with alopecia areata. Some clones in this sample may be carry-over from other donors' samples.

In its sample, this clonotype was seen many times. The chain employs TRBV7-9 and TRBJ1-1; D uncertain. Germline V gene sequence: CDR1 SEHNR, CDR2 FQNEAQ (reference sequence). Trimming took off 5 bases at V and 4 bases at J, with 17 bases between the two ends. This CDR3 is built from 15 residues. The CDR3 DNA reads as TGTGCCAGCAGCCCCGATTTCGGTTCAGGCACTGAAGCTTTCTTT. Translating gives CASSPDFGSGTEAFF.

This clonotype was detected many times. V is TRBV7-2 and J is TRBJ1-1; no firm D call. V lost 1 base, J lost 0 bases, and 9 bases lay in between. The CDR3 contains 15 residues. Looked up from germline, CDR1 is SGHTA and CDR2 is FQGNSA. CDR3 sequence: CASSLDSRLNTEAFF. The DNA of the CDR3 is TGTGCCAGCAGCTTAGATTCACGCCTGAACACTGAAGCTTTCTTT.

This clonotype was counted at least ten times. In DNA form, the CDR3 reads TGCGCCAGCAGCCAAGTTCCAGGGATGAACACTGAAGCTTTCTTT. Translating it yields CASSQVPGMNTEAFF. This sequence joins TRBV4-1 and TRBJ1-1; TRBD1 is a possible D gene (5 bases). This CDR3 has 15 residues. With 1 base removed from V and 0 bases from J, the gap between germline ends came to 9 bases. Germline V lookup: CDR1 MGHRA, CDR2 YSYEKL.

This clonotype was counted between two and nine times. The genes are TRBV18 and TRBJ2-7; 7 bases match TRBD1. CDR1 is KGHSH, CDR2 LQKENI, per germline. J gave up 0 bases and V 6 bases, and 5 bases lay outside the gene matches. CDR3 length: 14 amino acids. The CDR3 coding sequence is TGTGCCAGCTCTGGGCGGACAGGCTCCTACGAGCAGTACTTC. Amino acid sequence: CASSGRTGSYEQYF.

This clonotype was seen repeatedly, ten times or more. The chain is built from TRBV13 and TRBJ2-6; D might be TRBD1 or TRBD2, each matching 5 bases. Trimming cost V 5 bases and J 0 bases, with 20 bases left between them. Germline values: CDR1 PRHDT, CDR2 FYEKMQ (reference sequence). The CDR3 covers 19 residues. The CDR3 nucleotides read TGTGCCAGCAGCCTATCCGGGACGGACGATTTCTCTGGGGCCAACGTCCTGACTTTC. This encodes CASSLSGTDDFSGANVLTF.

This clonotype was counted only a few times. V and J are TRBV2 and TRBJ2-7, with D perhaps assigned TRBD1 or TRBD2 (5 bases each). The CDR3 covers 14 residues. Trimming left V 2 bases short and J 2 bases short, with 10 bases between. The germline gives CDR1 SNHLY, CDR2 FYNNEI. The DNA of the CDR3 is TGTGCCAGCAGTGAATGGCAGGGAGCCTACGAGCAGTACTTC. Amino acids: CASSEWQGAYEQYF.

The genes are TRBV7-3 and TRBJ1-2; 9 nucleotides match TRBD1. The CDR3 loop spans 15 amino acids. After removal of 5 bases from V and 8 bases from J, the junction contained 12 bases not matched to a gene. Germline values: CDR1 SGHTA, CDR2 FQGTGA. The CDR3 sequence: CASSLLPGQGLGYTF. CDR3 DNA sequence: TGTGCCAGCAGCCTCTTACCGGGACAGGGTCTCGGCTACACCTTC.

J is TRBJ1-1 and V is TRBV4-1; 7 bases fit TRBD1. J lost 4 bases, V lost 3 bases, and 14 bases had no gene match. The length of the CDR3 is 17 residues. The germline gives CDR1 MGHRA, CDR2 YSYEKL. The DNA for the CDR3 is TGCGCCAGCAGCCAGATTATCCCCATCAGGGGGGGCACTGAAGCTTTCTTT. Its translation is CASSQIIPIRGGTEAFF.

The table lists this clonotype with many counts. This chain joins TRBV7-9 and TRBJ2-3, with TRBD2 identical over 9 bases. The V gene end was trimmed by 5 bases and the J gene end by 4 bases; junction bases not matched to a gene: 10. Germline V gene sequence: CDR1 SEHNR, CDR2 FQNEAQ (reference sequence). The CDR3 covers 16 residues. This CDR3 is CASSPNSGRGADTQYF. CDR3 sequence (DNA): TGTGCCAGCAGCCCTAATAGCGGGAGAGGGGCAGATACGCAGTATTTT. The whole variable domain, filled in from reference TRBV7-9 and TRBJ2-3, reads DTGVSQNPRHKITKRGQNVTFRCDPISEHNRLYWYRQTLGQGPEFLTYFQNEAQLEKSRLLSDRFSAERPKGSFSTLEIQRTEQGDSAMYLCASSPNSGRGADTQYFGPGTRLTVL.

This clonotype has a count of ten or more. The chain links TRBV7-9 to TRBJ2-1; tentatively, D is TRBD2 (5 bases). The V end was cut by 3 bases, the J end by 9 bases, with 12 bases between. The length of the CDR3 is 13 residues. Germline V lookup: CDR1 SEHNR, CDR2 FQNEAQ (reference sequence). CDR3 region: CASSLSGLIEQFF. In DNA, the CDR3 is TGTGCCAGCAGCTTGAGCGGACTTATTGAGCAGTTCTTC.

This clonotype was detected ten times or more. This chain joins TRBV12-3 or TRBV12-4 and TRBJ1-4; 7 nucleotides align to TRBD1. Trimming removed 1 base from V and 7 bases from J; junction bases left unmatched: 9. This CDR3 spans 16 amino acids. The CDR3: CASSLDPTGIGEKLFF. CDR3 coding DNA: TGTGCCAGCAGTTTAGACCCGACAGGGATTGGTGAAAAACTGTTTTTT.

This clonotype occurred a few times. The J gene is TRBJ2-7, the V gene TRBV6-2 or TRBV6-3; 7 bases agree with TRBD2. With 10 bases clipped from V and 7 bases from J, the junction kept 13 bases outside the gene matches. The germline gives CDR1 MNHEY, CDR2 SVGEGT. The CDR3 spans 13 residues. The CDR3 coding sequence is TGTGCCACCGGGGGGACTTCACTGAGGGAGCAGTACTTC. This gives the protein CATGGTSLREQYF.